The 27 T cell receptor beta chains reported below all come from one sample, sequenced in a study of spatial heterogeneity in lung cancer. Stated time point: blood at routine non-recurrence follow-up after resection. In TCRdb, the 5' RACE reads were re-called with MiXCR into one record per CDR3 protein. The table records about 47,000 distinct CDR3 sequences, about 11% of them present only once. The sample consisted of PBMCs, taken at follow-up. The receptors were gathered from a male donor with early-stage non-small cell lung cancer.

This clonotype was seen many times. This sequence joins TRBV11-2 and TRBJ1-3; D unresolved. The V end lost 5 bases, the J end lost 2 bases, and 4 bases lay between the germline ends. This CDR3 has 12 amino acids. CDR1 is SGHAT, CDR2 FQNNGV, per germline. CDR3 protein: CASSIPGNTIYF. DNA for the CDR3: TGTGCCAGCAGCATTCCTGGAAACACCATATATTTT.

This clonotype was seen repeatedly, ten times or more. The gene calls are TRBV7-6 and TRBJ1-1, with 7 positions matching TRBD1. Germline V lookup: CDR1 SGHVS, CDR2 FNYEAQ. The ends lost 5 bases at V and 0 bases at J; junction bases unmatched: 6. CDR3 length: 15 amino acids. For the CDR3, the DNA is TGTGCCAGCAGCCCGTGGACAGGAGTGAACACTGAAGCTTTCTTT. It translates to CASSPWTGVNTEAFF.

This clonotype was seen repeatedly, ten times or more. V is TRBV12-3 or TRBV12-4 and J is TRBJ2-3; 10 nucleotides align to TRBD2. This CDR3 has 15 residues. The ends lost 8 bases at V and 3 bases at J; junction bases unmatched: 8. DNA of the CDR3: TGTGCCAGCGGTGGGCTAGCGGGGGAAACAGATACGCAGTATTTT. Its protein product is CASGGLAGETDTQYF.

This clonotype was detected a few times. The genes are TRBV5-1 and TRBJ2-2; 8 bases line up with TRBD2. This CDR3 has 16 amino acids. V lost 0 bases to trimming and J lost 3 bases; unmatched junction nucleotides: 4. Looked up from germline, CDR1 is SGHRS and CDR2 is YFSETQ. This CDR3 is CASSLGTSSYTGELFF. The CDR3 DNA reads as TGCGCCAGCAGCTTGGGGACTAGCTCCTACACCGGGGAGCTGTTTTTT.

This clonotype was seen more than once but under ten times. The chain carries TRBV15 and TRBJ2-7, with D possibly being TRBD1 or TRBD2 (5 bases each). V was trimmed by 4 bases and J by 1 base, leaving 11 bases between them. Looked up from germline, CDR1 is LNHNV and CDR2 is YYDKDF (reference sequence). This CDR3 region has 14 residues. The CDR3 sequence: CATSTRGDSYEQYF. The CDR3 DNA reads TGTGCCACCAGCACCCGAGGGGATTCCTACGAGCAGTACTTC. Full variable domain (missing parts from reference TRBV15 and TRBJ2-7): DAMVIQNPRYQVTQFGKPVTLSCSQTLNHNVMYWYQQKSSQAPKLLFHYYDKDFNNEADTPDNFQSRRPNTSFCFLDIRSPGLGDTAMYLCATSTRGDSYEQYFGPGTRLTVT.

This clonotype was counted only a few times. The rearrangement links TRBV13 to TRBJ2-7; possibly TRBD2 for D (5 bases). This CDR3 spans 15 amino acids. The germline CDR1 and CDR2 sequences are PRHDT and FYEKMQ (reference sequence). Trimming took off 5 bases at V and 0 bases at J, with 14 bases between the two ends. This CDR3 reads CASSQSGSPSYEQYF. DNA of the CDR3: TGTGCCAGCAGCCAAAGCGGATCCCCCTCCTACGAGCAGTACTTC.

This clonotype was seen only a few times. This rearrangement joins TRBV5-4 to TRBJ2-5; no reliable D call. V was cut by 0 bases and J by 3 bases, with 6 bases left in between. CDR3 size: 13 residues. Per the germline V gene, CDR1 is SGHNT and CDR2 is YYREEE (reference sequence). The CDR3 region is CASSLVTEETQYF. CDR3 nucleotides: TGTGCCAGCAGCTTGGTTACAGAAGAGACCCAGTACTTC.

The rearrangement links TRBV2 to TRBJ2-1, with 7 positions matching TRBD2. This CDR3 has 13 residues. J gave up 2 bases and V 7 bases, and 2 bases lay outside the gene matches. CDR1 SNHLY and CDR2 FYNNEI come from the germline V gene. The CDR3 nucleotides are TGTGCCAGCAAGCGGGAAACCTACAATGAGCAGTTCTTC. This gives the protein CASKRETYNEQFF.

This clonotype was found many times. This chain uses TRBV29-1 with TRBJ2-7; tentative D call: TRBD2 (5 bases). Deletions cut 3 bases from V and 1 base from J, with 10 bases between. The CDR3 runs to 13 residues. Germline V lookup: CDR1 SQVTM, CDR2 ANQGSEA. CDR3 sequence reads: CSVEGSQSYEQYF. The CDR3 DNA is TGCAGCGTTGAGGGGAGTCAATCCTACGAGCAGTACTTC.

The rearrangement joins TRBV20-1 to TRBJ2-6, with 10 bases identical to TRBD1. Trimming removed 5 bases from V and 3 bases from J; junction bases left unmatched: 4. This CDR3 is built from 15 residues. CDR1 DFQATT and CDR2 SNEGSKA come from the germline V gene (reference sequence). The CDR3 spells CSASTGGSGANVLTF. The DNA for the CDR3 is TGCAGTGCTTCGACAGGGGGCAGTGGGGCCAACGTCCTGACTTTC.

Many counts were recorded for this clonotype. The CDR3 protein is CASSHGTSSYEQYF. CDR3 sequence (DNA): TGTGCCAGCAGCCATGGGACTAGTTCCTACGAGCAGTACTTC. The chain has TRBV4-2 and TRBJ2-7, with 8 bases fitting TRBD2. V gave up 3 bases and J gave up 1 base; unmatched junction bases: 2. The CDR3 runs 14 residues. Germline CDR1 reads LGHNA; CDR2 reads YNFKEQ.

This clonotype is categorized as medium-sized. The chain employs TRBV12-3 or TRBV12-4 and TRBJ1-5; D is unresolved. The CDR3 length is 15 residues. V was trimmed by 7 bases and J by 2 bases, leaving 15 bases between them. CDR3 sequence: CASTISGVGNQPQHF. In DNA, the CDR3 is TGTGCCAGCACCATATCGGGTGTAGGCAATCAGCCCCAGCATTTT.

The V gene is TRBV7-2, the J gene TRBJ1-6; D gene ambiguous. This CDR3 has 12 residues. Germline-derived CDR1 and CDR2 are SGHTA and FQGNSA. The V end was cut by 8 bases, the J end by 4 bases, with 6 bases between. The CDR3 DNA is TGTGCCAGCGGACCTTATAATTCACCCCTCCACTTT. Protein: CASGPYNSPLHF.

This chain uses TRBV7-9 with TRBJ1-1; D ambiguous. Trimming stripped 3 bases from V and 1 base from J, with 3 bases between. This CDR3 region has 12 residues. Germline CDR1 and CDR2: SEHNR and FQNEAQ (reference sequence). The CDR3 is CASSFQNTEAFF. CDR3 nucleotide sequence: TGTGCCAGCAGCTTTCAGAACACTGAAGCTTTCTTT. The whole variable domain, filled in from reference TRBV7-9 and TRBJ1-1, reads DTGVSQNPRHKITKRGQNVTFRCDPISEHNRLYWYRQTLGQGPEFLTYFQNEAQLEKSRLLSDRFSAERPKGSFSTLEIQRTEQGDSAMYLCASSFQNTEAFFGQGTRLTVV.

The V and J genes are TRBV20-1 and TRBJ2-1; a possible D gene is TRBD2 (5 bases). This CDR3 contains 14 residues. The germline V gene encodes CDR1 DFQATT and CDR2 SNEGSKA (reference sequence). Trimming cost V 0 bases and J 6 bases, with 12 bases left between them. In DNA form, the CDR3 reads TGCAGTGCTAGAGATTCTGGACTCTTCAATGAGCAGTTCTTC. Translation: CSARDSGLFNEQFF.

This clonotype was recorded a few times. The chain has TRBV29-1 and TRBJ1-1; D not resolved. The CDR3 runs 13 residues. The V gene's germline CDR1 is SQVTM and CDR2 ANQGSEA. Trimming took 7 bases from V and 0 from J, leaving 12 bases between them. The CDR3 region is CSAYHHMNTEAFF. Here the CDR3 DNA reads TGCAGCGCCTATCACCACATGAACACTGAAGCTTTCTTT.

The chain recombines TRBV5-1 with TRBJ2-3; 7 bases line up with TRBD1. CDR1 and CDR2 from the germline V gene are SGHRS and YFSETQ. J gave up 0 bases and V 4 bases, and 8 bases lay outside the gene matches. This CDR3 contains 16 residues. The CDR3 spells CASSLQTGPSTDTQYF. CDR3 DNA sequence: TGCGCCAGCAGCCTTCAGACAGGGCCTAGCACAGATACGCAGTATTTT.

The chain is built from TRBV24-1 and TRBJ2-2, with a tentative D call TRBD2 (5 bases). The CDR3 has 13 amino acids. Trimming took off 4 bases at V and 3 bases at J, with 5 bases between the two ends. Per germline, CDR1 KGHDR and CDR2 SFDVKD. The DNA of the CDR3 is TGTGCCACCAGTGAGAGGGACACCGGGGAGCTGTTTTTT. Its protein is CATSERDTGELFF.

Within the sample, this clonotype is medium-sized (0.01 to 0.1%). J is TRBJ2-3 and V is TRBV7-8; weak D call: TRBD2 (5 bases). In germline, CDR1 is SGHVS, CDR2 FQNEAQ. Trimming removed 2 bases at V and 4 bases at J, with 16 bases between. The CDR3 runs 16 residues. The CDR3 spells CASSLLAGVGADTQYF. The CDR3 DNA is TGTGCCAGCAGCTTATTGGCCGGGGTTGGTGCAGATACGCAGTATTTT. Full variable domain (rest looked up from reference TRBV7-8 and TRBJ2-3): GAGVSQSPRYKVAKRGQDVALRCDPISGHVSLFWYQQALGQGPEFLTYFQNEAQLDKSGLPSDRFFAERPEGSVSTLKIQRTQQEDSAVYLCASSLLAGVGADTQYFGPGTRLTVL.

This clonotype was detected ten times or more. The chain employs TRBV3-1 and TRBJ1-2; D unclear. V shed 0 bases and J shed 8 bases, with 7 bases lying between them. The length of the CDR3 is 12 residues. Germline assignment: CDR1 LGHDT and CDR2 YNNKEL (reference sequence). CDR3 sequence (DNA): TGTGCCAGCAGCCAAGATCTAAAAGGCTACACCTTC. As protein: CASSQDLKGYTF.

This clonotype was recorded at least ten times. This chain uses TRBV7-2 with TRBJ1-2; 8 nucleotides line up with TRBD1. After removal of 1 base from V and 8 bases from J, the junction contained 12 bases not matched to a gene. This CDR3 comprises 16 residues. CDR1 is SGHTA and CDR2 is FQGNSA in the germline V gene. CDR3 in DNA: TGTGCCAGCAGCTTAGAAGGAGCAGGGGGCGGTATGGGCTACACCTTC. It encodes CASSLEGAGGGMGYTF.

In its sample, this clonotype was seen many times. The chain is built from TRBV6-2 or TRBV6-3 and TRBJ1-6; TRBD1 is a possible D gene (6 bases). The CDR3 spans 15 residues. Trimming left V 6 bases short and J 7 bases short, with 16 bases between. Germline V gives CDR1 MNHEY, CDR2 SVGEGT. The CDR3 here is CASSSSDSSNSPLHF. In DNA form, the CDR3 reads TGTGCCAGCAGCTCCTCGGACAGCTCCAATTCACCCCTCCACTTT.

This clonotype was seen more than once but under ten times. This rearrangement joins TRBV9 to TRBJ2-4, with D unclear. CDR1 and CDR2 from the germline V gene are SGDLS and YYNGEE. The CDR3 is made up of 15 amino acids. V was shortened by 4 bases and J by 1 base, with 12 bases between the two germline ends. In DNA, the CDR3 is TGTGCCAGCAGCACGGACCCCGCGGCCAAAAACATTCAGTACTTC. This gives the protein CASSTDPAAKNIQYF.

This clonotype was detected a few times. The chain carries TRBV29-1 and TRBJ2-5; TRBD2 aligns across 7 bases. The CDR3 totals 11 residues. Trimming at V came to 8 bases and at J to 7 bases, leaving 7 bases not matched to a gene. Per the germline V gene, CDR1 is SQVTM and CDR2 is ANQGSEA. The CDR3, as DNA: TGCAGCCACGGCGGGGGAGGGACCCAGTACTTC. Amino acids: CSHGGGGTQYF. Looking up the rest from reference TRBV29-1 and TRBJ2-5 gives the full variable domain: SAVISQKPSRDICQRGTSLTIQCQVDSQVTMMFWYRQQPGQSLTLIATANQGSEATYESGFVIDKFPISRPNLTFSTLTVSNMSPEDSSIYLCSHGGGGTQYFGPGTRLLVL.

Ten or more counts support this clonotype. The CDR3 region is CASSQGGGAYQETQYF. CDR3 nucleotide sequence: TGTGCCAGCAGCCAAGGTGGCGGGGCCTACCAAGAGACCCAGTACTTC. V is TRBV3-1 and J is TRBJ2-5; tentatively, D is TRBD2 (6 bases). Germline V gene sequence: CDR1 LGHDT, CDR2 YNNKEL (reference sequence). This CDR3 contains 16 residues. Trimming removed 1 base at V and 0 bases at J, with 12 bases between.

Ten or more counts support this clonotype. V gene TRBV7-9 combines with J gene TRBJ2-7, with TRBD1 matching over 10 bases. The CDR3 loop spans 15 amino acids. Germline V CDR1 and CDR2: SEHNR, FQNEAQ (reference sequence). The V gene end was trimmed by 5 bases and the J gene end by 5 bases; junction bases not matched to a gene: 9. The CDR3 region has the DNA TGTGCCAGCAGCCCACGGACAGGGGGAAGCGACGAGCAGTACTTC. Amino acid sequence: CASSPRTGGSDEQYF.

The chain employs TRBV5-1 and TRBJ2-1; 12 nucleotides match TRBD2. Per the germline V gene, CDR1 is SGHRS and CDR2 is YFSETQ. The CDR3 loop spans 15 amino acids. The J segment lost 4 bases and the V segment lost 4 bases, leaving 3 bases of the junction unmatched. The CDR3 region is CASSAGTSGYNEQFF. CDR3 bases: TGCGCCAGCAGCGCGGGGACTAGCGGGTACAATGAGCAGTTCTTC.